A single sample is the source of the 30 T cell receptor beta chains below, sequenced in a study of PD-1 blockade in classical Hodgkin lymphoma. Time point denoted: newly diagnosed, previously untreated cHL patient sample. Using immunoSEQ multiplex PCR, the repertoire was profiled, and TCRdb retains in-frame clones only, with some absent. The sample includes roughly 7,000 clones, under 80% of them seen just once. Sequencing input: peripheral blood mononuclear cells (PBMCs). The receptor set was obtained from a human donor with classical Hodgkin lymphoma.

The chain combines TRBV29-1 with TRBJ1-1, with D possibly TRBD1 on 6 matching bases. The CDR3 contains 12 residues. Germline CDR1 SQVTM, CDR2 ANQGSEA. V was shortened by 4 bases and J by 7 bases, with 13 bases between the two germline ends. The DNA for the CDR3 is TGCAGCGTTGCCCCGGGGGGCGGTGAAGCTTTCTTT. This sequence encodes CSVAPGGGEAFF.

This clone was detected a few times. J is TRBJ1-1 and V is TRBV6-1, with D perhaps matching TRBD1 (5 bases). The CDR3 loop spans 15 amino acids. V was clipped by 5 bases and J by 4 bases, with 17 bases between them. Germline values: CDR1 MNHNS, CDR2 SASEGT. The CDR3 nucleotides are TGTGCCAGCAGTCTCAGGGAGGTAGGTGTCACTGAAGCTTTCTTT. Amino acid sequence: CASSLREVGVTEAFF.

V gene TRBV5-1 combines with J gene TRBJ2-5; D not resolved. The CDR3 consists of 13 residues. Between the trimmed V and J ends, which lost 0 bases and 2 bases, there was a span of 5 bases. CDR1 SGHRS and CDR2 YFSETQ come from the germline V gene. The CDR3 nucleotides are TGCGCCAGCAGCTTGGACATTCAAGAGACCCAGTACTTC. Residues: CASSLDIQETQYF.

The chain couples TRBV18 to TRBJ2-2; D is perhaps TRBD1 (5 bases). From germline, CDR1 is KGHSH and CDR2 LQKENI. The CDR3 consists of 15 residues. V lost 2 bases and J 0 bases, leaving 7 bases between the germline ends. CDR3 in DNA: TGTGCCAGCTCACCAGACAGTTCGAACACCGGGGAGCTGTTTTTT. This encodes CASSPDSSNTGELFF.

V usage is TRBV6-1 and J usage is TRBJ1-2; no clear D. Between the trimmed V and J ends, which lost 3 bases and 4 bases, there was a span of 0 bases. Per germline, CDR1 MNHNS and CDR2 SASEGT. This CDR3 contains 10 residues. This chain's CDR3 is CASSDYGYTF. CDR3 DNA: TGTGCCAGCAGTGACTATGGCTACACCTTC.

The rearrangement joins TRBV15 to TRBJ1-3; D gene unclear. V lost 5 bases and J 0 bases, leaving 8 bases between the germline ends. Germline values: CDR1 LNHNV, CDR2 YYDKDF (reference sequence). CDR3 size: 14 residues. The CDR3 sequence is CATSEGFSGNTIYF. CDR3 in DNA: TGTGCCACCAGCGAGGGATTCTCTGGAAACACCATATATTTT.

The V and J genes are TRBV27 and TRBJ2-7; 7 bases line up with TRBD1. The CDR3 totals 18 residues. J gave up 0 bases and V 0 bases, and 11 bases lay outside the gene matches. From germline, CDR1 is MNHEY and CDR2 SMNVEV (reference sequence). The CDR3: CASSLSTPTGLISYEQYF. CDR3 sequence (DNA): TGTGCCAGCAGTTTATCTACTCCGACAGGGCTCATCTCCTACGAGCAGTACTTC.

V usage is TRBV10-3 and J usage is TRBJ1-2; 7 bases agree with TRBD1. CDR1 is ENHRY and CDR2 is SYGVKD in the germline V gene. This CDR3 is 14 amino acids long. After removal of 6 bases from V and 9 bases from J, the junction contained 13 bases not matched to a gene. The CDR3 DNA sequence: TGTGCCATCAGGCTACACCGGGACAGTATGAGCTACACCTTC. This sequence encodes CAIRLHRDSMSYTF.

The rearrangement joins TRBV5-1 to TRBJ2-7; 14 positions agree with TRBD2. Germline CDR1 reads SGHRS; CDR2 reads YFSETQ. V lost 6 bases and J lost 0; bases outside the gene matches: 5. The CDR3 is made up of 16 amino acids. The CDR3 DNA is TGCGCCAGCACGGGACTAGCGGGAGTAGGCTCCTACGAGCAGTACTTC. Protein product: CASTGLAGVGSYEQYF. The complete variable domain, with remaining parts taken from reference TRBV5-1 and TRBJ2-7, reads KAGVTQTPRYLIKTRGQQVTLSCSPISGHRSVSWYQQTPGQGLQFLFEYFSETQRNKGNFPGRFSGRQFSNSRSEMNVSTLELGDSALYLCASTGLAGVGSYEQYFGPGTRLTVT.

The chain joins TRBV11-2 to TRBJ2-4; 7 nucleotides agree with TRBD2. This CDR3 is 16 amino acids long. CDR1 and CDR2 from the germline V gene are SGHAT and FQNNGV. The V gene end was trimmed by 5 bases and the J gene end by 3 bases; junction bases not matched to a gene: 10. CDR3 region: CASSPGGRAVKNIQYF. CDR3 nucleotides: TGTGCCAGCAGCCCCGGTGGGAGGGCCGTCAAAAACATTCAGTACTTC.

V is TRBV7-9 and J is TRBJ2-7; D is possibly TRBD1 (6 bases). CDR1 and CDR2 (germline): SEHNR, FQNEAQ (reference sequence). This CDR3 is 14 amino acids long. Between the trimmed V and J ends, which lost 1 base and 2 bases, there was a span of 9 bases. Here the CDR3 DNA reads TGTGCCAGCAGCTTAGACCCAGGGGCCTACGAGCAGTACTTC. It translates to CASSLDPGAYEQYF.

The chain has TRBV28 and TRBJ2-7, with TRBD1 matching over 9 bases. The CDR3 is 17 residues long. With V trimmed by 2 bases and J by 2 bases, 10 bases remained unmatched. Germline V gene sequence: CDR1 MDHEN, CDR2 SYDVKM. This CDR3 is CASSLDRRQGGTYEQYF. DNA of the CDR3: TGTGCCAGCAGTTTAGATAGACGACAGGGGGGTACCTACGAGCAGTACTTC.

The V gene is TRBV5-1, the J gene TRBJ2-3; 9 bases map to TRBD2. There are 14 residues in the CDR3. J was trimmed by 6 bases and V by 0 bases; bases with no gene match: 2. Germline V lookup: CDR1 SGHRS, CDR2 YFSETQ. CDR3 nucleotides: TGCGCCAGCAGCTTGGTAGCGGGAGACGATACGCAGTATTTT. Amino acid sequence: CASSLVAGDDTQYF.

V is TRBV7-9 and J is TRBJ2-3; D may match TRBD1 or TRBD2 (5 bases each). The length of the CDR3 is 15 residues. Germline lookup yields CDR1 SEHNR and CDR2 FQNEAQ (reference sequence). The V end was cut by 3 bases, the J end by 5 bases, with 15 bases between. CDR3 coding DNA: TGTGCCAGCAGCTTGGGCGGGTTAAGGGGAGATACGCAGTATTTT. This translates into CASSLGGLRGDTQYF.

Here the CDR3 DNA reads TGTGCCAGCAGTGGACTAGCGGGAAGCAATGAGCAGTTCTTC. It is translated as CASSGLAGSNEQFF. The rearrangement uses TRBV6-5 and TRBJ2-1, with 12 positions matching TRBD2. The V gene end was trimmed by 5 bases and the J gene end by 6 bases; junction bases not matched to a gene: 2. Per the germline V gene, CDR1 is MNHEY and CDR2 is SVGAGI. The CDR3 sequence is 14 residues long.

The chain has TRBV5-1 and TRBJ1-5; D is ambiguous. Deletions cut 7 bases from V and 0 bases from J, with 17 bases between. This CDR3 spans 16 amino acids. Germline V gene lookup returns CDR1 SGHRS and CDR2 YFSETQ. The CDR3 region has the DNA TGCGCCAGCCCTTCCGCCTGGGCGAATAGCAATCAGCCCCAGCATTTT. Translating it yields CASPSAWANSNQPQHF.

V and J are TRBV6-4 and TRBJ1-1; D call uncertain. Germline loops: CDR1 MRHNA, CDR2 SNTAGT. V was shortened by 0 bases and J by 11 bases, with 13 bases between the two germline ends. CDR3 size: 13 residues. The CDR3 bases are TGTGCCAGCAGTGACTCGGGAGCTCCGGTGGCTTTCTTT. Translated, it gives CASSDSGAPVAFF.

The chain uses TRBV5-1 and TRBJ1-2; D uncertain. The ends were cut back, 0 bases at V and 8 bases at J, with 14 bases in the middle. Germline V lookup: CDR1 SGHRS, CDR2 YFSETQ. This CDR3 is 14 amino acids long. CDR3 region: CASSLARRDQGYTF. The CDR3 region has the DNA TGCGCCAGCAGCTTGGCTCGAAGGGATCAAGGCTACACCTTC.

The CDR3 reads CASRRAGGYETQYF. The CDR3 DNA reads as TGTGCCAGCAGGCGAGCGGGGGGCTATGAGACCCAGTACTTC. The V and J genes are TRBV2 and TRBJ2-5; the match to TRBD2 covers 9 bases. J lost 5 bases, V lost 6 bases, and 7 bases had no gene match. This CDR3 has 14 amino acids. The germline gives CDR1 SNHLY, CDR2 FYNNEI. The full variable domain, completed using reference TRBV2 and TRBJ2-5, is EPEVTQTPSHQVTQMGQEVILRCVPISNHLYFYWYRQILGQKVEFLVSFYNNEISEKSEIFDDQFSVERPDGSNFTLKIRSTKLEDSAMYFCASRRAGGYETQYFGPGTRLLVL.

The genes are TRBV13 and TRBJ2-7; TRBD2 aligns across 10 bases. Per germline, CDR1 PRHDT and CDR2 FYEKMQ (reference sequence). V lost 5 bases and J lost 6; bases outside the gene matches: 19. The length of the CDR3 is 18 residues. DNA of the CDR3: TGTGCCAGCAGCCCGGGGCCCTCCTCTAGCGGGAGACGCAGCGAGCAGTACTTC. Translating gives CASSPGPSSSGRRSEQYF.

J is TRBJ1-5 and V is TRBV21-1; the DNA was not compared with TRBD1, the D call given in the table. TRBV21-1 is given as a pseudogene. CDR3 size: 16 residues. CDR3 region: CASRREQGASNQPQHF. In DNA form, the CDR3 reads TGTGCCAGCAGGAGAGAGCAGGGGGCGAGCAATCAGCCCCAGCATTTT.

The chain joins TRBV7-9 to TRBJ2-7; D perhaps matches TRBD2 (6 bases). The CDR3 covers 14 residues. The V end lost 2 bases, the J end lost 7 bases, and 15 bases lay between the germline ends. Germline CDR1 reads SEHNR; CDR2 reads FQNEAQ (reference sequence). CDR3 protein: CASSLRGGSAEQYF. For the CDR3, the DNA is TGTGCCAGCAGCTTACGTGGGGGGTCAGCAGAGCAGTACTTC. Combining the CDR3 with reference TRBV7-9 and TRBJ2-7 gives the whole variable domain DTGVSQNPRHKITKRGQNVTFRCDPISEHNRLYWYRQTLGQGPEFLTYFQNEAQLEKSRLLSDRFSAERPKGSFSTLEIQRTEQGDSAMYLCASSLRGGSAEQYFGPGTRLTVT.

This chain connects TRBV6-4 to TRBJ1-4; D gene unclear. The germline V gene encodes CDR1 MRHNA and CDR2 SNTAGT. Trimming removed 7 bases from V and 8 bases from J, with 17 bases in between. There are 14 residues in the CDR3. The chain's CDR3 is CASTLGEAVEKLFF. The CDR3, as DNA: TGTGCCAGCACTCTTGGGGAGGCAGTAGAAAAACTGTTTTTT.

V usage is TRBV5-4 and J usage is TRBJ1-2; 9 nucleotides align to TRBD1. Trimming removed 4 bases from V and 8 bases from J; junction bases left unmatched: 15. The CDR3 covers 16 residues. The germline V gene encodes CDR1 SGHNT and CDR2 YYREEE (reference sequence). CDR3 bases: TGTGCCAGCAGCCCGCAAGGAGACAGGGGGATAGTCGGCTACACCTTC. It specifies CASSPQGDRGIVGYTF.

The chain links TRBV19 to TRBJ1-1; D not certain. Trimming removed 5 bases from V and 3 bases from J, with 7 bases in between. This CDR3 has 12 amino acids. Germline CDR1 reads LNHDA; CDR2 reads SQIVND (reference sequence). The CDR3 region is CASSWEHTEAFF. Written as DNA, the CDR3 is TGTGCCAGTAGTTGGGAGCACACTGAAGCTTTCTTT.

A few counts support this clone. The chain carries TRBV7-6 and TRBJ1-1; 8 bases are shared with TRBD1. J lost 0 bases, V lost 4 bases, and 1 base had no gene match. The germline V gene encodes CDR1 SGHVS and CDR2 FNYEAQ. The length of the CDR3 is 14 residues. The CDR3 bases are TGTGCCAGCAGCTCGGACAGGGTGAACACTGAAGCTTTCTTT. Its protein is CASSSDRVNTEAFF.

This clone was seen only a few times. V and J are TRBV6-1 and TRBJ1-5; no clear D. V was trimmed by 8 bases and J by 6 bases, leaving 5 bases between them. Germline lookup yields CDR1 MNHNS and CDR2 SASEGT. The CDR3 has 10 residues. CDR3 sequence: CASSSQPQHF. CDR3 DNA sequence: TGTGCCAGCTCTAGTCAGCCCCAGCATTTT.

On this clone: Distinct nucleotide sequences in the sample also encode this CDR3. V and J are TRBV2 and TRBJ2-3; 7 bases are shared with TRBD1. Trimming at V came to 5 bases and at J to 1 base, leaving 3 bases not matched to a gene. The CDR3 spans 14 residues. The germline CDR1 and CDR2 sequences are SNHLY and FYNNEI. CDR3 nucleotides: TGTGCCAGCAGTCGGGACAGAGGCACAGATACGCAGTATTTT. Its translation: CASSRDRGTDTQYF.

The CDR3 DNA sequence: TGTGCCATCCGCAGACAGGGATCAAGTGGAAACACCATATATTTT. Translated, it gives CAIRRQGSSGNTIYF. The J gene is TRBJ1-3, the V gene TRBV10-3, with 7 positions matching TRBD1. The CDR3 has 15 residues. V trimming: 8 bases; J trimming: 3 bases; junction bases outside the gene matches: 10. Germline values: CDR1 ENHRY, CDR2 SYGVKD.

The rearrangement links TRBV10-3 to TRBJ2-1; no reliable D call. With 2 bases removed from V and 10 bases from J, the gap between germline ends came to 12 bases. Looked up from germline, CDR1 is ENHRY and CDR2 is SYGVKD. This CDR3 has 13 residues. The CDR3 sequence is CAISEGTNPEQFF. CDR3 coding DNA: TGTGCCATCAGTGAGGGTACCAACCCGGAGCAGTTCTTC.